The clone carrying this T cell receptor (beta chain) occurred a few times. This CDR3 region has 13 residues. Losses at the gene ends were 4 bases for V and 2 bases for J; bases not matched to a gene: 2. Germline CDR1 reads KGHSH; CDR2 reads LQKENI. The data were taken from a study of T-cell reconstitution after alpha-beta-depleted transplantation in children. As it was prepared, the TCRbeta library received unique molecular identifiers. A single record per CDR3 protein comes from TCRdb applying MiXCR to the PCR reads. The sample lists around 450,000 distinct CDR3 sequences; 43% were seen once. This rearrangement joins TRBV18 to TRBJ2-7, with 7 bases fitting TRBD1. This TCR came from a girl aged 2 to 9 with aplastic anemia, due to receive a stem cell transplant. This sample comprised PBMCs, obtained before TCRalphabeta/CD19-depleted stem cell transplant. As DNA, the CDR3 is TGTGCCAGCTCACAAGGACAGGCCTACGAGCAGTACTTC. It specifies CASSQGQAYEQYF.